This TCR beta chain is from a study of shared clonotypes between healthy human individuals. There are 14 residues in the CDR3. In germline, CDR1 is SQVTM, CDR2 ANQGSEA. V shed 7 bases and J shed 1 base, with 16 bases lying between them. Of note for this clone: Its antigen is as yet unknown.

The assay was carried out at the deep level. The protocol was immunoSEQ multiplex PCR, while the TCRdb copy is restricted to in-frame clones and leaves out a portion. The sample contains about 1.5 million clones, approximately 98% of which appear only once. Study outcomes and limitations: Larger estimated richness was generally recorded for naive subsets relative to memory subsets.

Nashville, Tennessee was home to all donors, who were Caucasian adults. The sequence was collected from a man aged 30 to 45 in good health. The sequencing input was naive CD4+ T cells sorted from blood. The subset denotes: CD45RA+ positively selected. The chain is built from TRBV29-1 and TRBJ2-5, with D perhaps TRBD1 or TRBD2 (5 bases each). The CDR3 loop is CSASDTGTQETQYF. Written as DNA, the CDR3 is TGCAGCGCTAGTGATACCGGGACCCAAGAGACCCAGTACTTC.